This T cell receptor beta chain was identified in a study of blood T cell repertoires in COVID-19. In the source study's methods: Estimated nucleated cell counts came from reference gene primer amplification. The data were produced by immunoSEQ multiplex PCR, yet TCRdb's version contains in-frame clones alone and is incomplete. V and J calls plus clone size are reproduced from that table; the DNA served to infer D and trimming. The data contain 300,000 or so clones, 90% of them singletons. All enrollees were roughly 18 to 100 years old and from 20 to 30 US areas. Cohorts were assigned according to the clinical history that participants reported. The sequence came from a man aged 60-69 years who had recovered from COVID-19. Input material: PBMCs or T cells enriched from blood (not recorded which).

The CDR3 sequence is CASSMVTGGADTQYF. The CDR3 coding sequence is TGTGCCAGTAGTATGGTGACGGGAGGCGCCGATACGCAGTATTTT. The chain uses TRBV19 and TRBJ2-3; TRBD2 matches at 7 bases. The V gene end was trimmed by 3 bases and the J gene end by 6 bases; junction bases not matched to a gene: 9. The CDR3 contains 15 residues. In germline, CDR1 is LNHDA, CDR2 SQIVND (reference sequence).